These T cell receptor beta chains were read from a single sample in a study of T cells after yellow fever vaccination. Via MiXCR, TCRdb re-called the 5' RACE reads, giving one row per CDR3 protein. The table includes about 630,000 distinct CDR3 sequences, 9% to 15% detected once. The sample was PBMCs, taken on the day of the yellow fever booster vaccination. Receptor source: a man aged 30-40 years who received the YFV17D yellow fever vaccine. CDR3s include the opening cysteine and the closing phenylalanine or tryptophan. D genes are given only for firm matches. Clone size appears in some rows only: once, few, many, or a class for an expanded clone.

d_call: TRBD1; v_call: TRBV12-3/TRBV12-4; clone_size: few; j_call: TRBJ2-7; cdr3_nt: TGTGCCAGCAGTTTAGGGACAGGGATTCGAGGGGGGAAGGAGCAGTACTTC; cdr3_aa: CASSLGTGIRGGKEQYF
d_call: NA; v_call: TRBV4-3; clone_size: NA; j_call: TRBJ1-1; cdr3_nt: TGCGCCAGCAGCCAAGATCGGCCCTCGGTAGCTTTCTTT; cdr3_aa: CASSQDRPSVAFF
d_call: TRBD2; v_call: TRBV2; clone_size: NA; j_call: TRBJ2-1; cdr3_nt: TGTGCCAGCAGTGGAGGTCTAGCGGCATACAATGAGCAGTTCTTC; cdr3_aa: CASSGGLAAYNEQFF
d_call: TRBD1; v_call: TRBV6-2/TRBV6-3; clone_size: NA; j_call: TRBJ2-3; cdr3_nt: TGTGCCAGCAGAGAAAGGGACAGAGATACGCAGTATTTT; cdr3_aa: CASRERDRDTQYF
d_call: TRBD2; v_call: TRBV3-1; clone_size: NA; j_call: TRBJ2-1; cdr3_nt: TGTGCCAGCAGCTCTTACACCAGCGGGAGTCTCAATGAGCAGTTCTTC; cdr3_aa: CASSSYTSGSLNEQFF
d_call: NA; v_call: TRBV5-6; clone_size: few; j_call: TRBJ2-5; cdr3_nt: TGTGCCAGCAGCTTGGTCGGGGGTATGACCCAGTACTTC; cdr3_aa: CASSLVGGMTQYF
d_call: TRBD1; v_call: TRBV5-4; clone_size: NA; j_call: TRBJ2-1; cdr3_nt: TGTGCCAGCAGCCGGGACAGGGAGAATGAGCAGTTCTTC; cdr3_aa: CASSRDRENEQFF
d_call: TRBD1; v_call: TRBV12-3/TRBV12-4; clone_size: many; j_call: TRBJ2-7; cdr3_nt: TGTGCCAGCAGCCAGGGGGCGCCCCCCTACGAGCAGTACTTC; cdr3_aa: CASSQGAPPYEQYF
d_call: NA; v_call: TRBV18; clone_size: NA; j_call: TRBJ2-2; cdr3_nt: TGTGCCAGCTCACCCCAGGCTTGGACAGCCGGGGAGCTGTTTTTT; cdr3_aa: CASSPQAWTAGELFF
d_call: NA; v_call: TRBV29-1; clone_size: once; j_call: TRBJ1-1; cdr3_nt: TGCAGCGTTGACAAGGGCCAAGGTGCAGCTTTCTTT; cdr3_aa: CSVDKGQGAAFF
d_call: TRBD2; v_call: TRBV12-3/TRBV12-4; clone_size: few; j_call: TRBJ2-1; cdr3_nt: TGTGCCAGCAGCCCTAGCGGGAGTGGGTCCGGTGAGCAGTTCTTC; cdr3_aa: CASSPSGSGSGEQFF
d_call: NA; v_call: TRBV25-1; clone_size: few; j_call: TRBJ2-7; cdr3_nt: TGTGCCAGCAGTGACCAAGGGGTAACCTACGAGCAGTACTTC; cdr3_aa: CASSDQGVTYEQYF
d_call: NA; v_call: TRBV7-7; clone_size: many; j_call: TRBJ2-3; cdr3_nt: TGTGCTAGCAGCCCAAAGTTTGGGGGGCGAATTTGGACAGATACGCAGTATTTT; cdr3_aa: CASSPKFGGRIWTDTQYF
d_call: TRBD1; v_call: TRBV7-9; clone_size: NA; j_call: TRBJ2-1; cdr3_nt: TGTGCCAGCAGACTCCCGGGGACAGACAATGAGCAGTTCTTC; cdr3_aa: CASRLPGTDNEQFF
d_call: NA; v_call: TRBV6-5; clone_size: NA; j_call: TRBJ1-4; cdr3_nt: TGTGCCAGCAGTTACTCAACCGACCCCAGGGGTGAAAAACTGTTTTTT; cdr3_aa: CASSYSTDPRGEKLFF
d_call: TRBD1; v_call: TRBV20-1; clone_size: NA; j_call: TRBJ1-2; cdr3_nt: TGCAGTGCTAGAGGGTTTACAGGGGCGATTGAGGGCTACACCTTC; cdr3_aa: CSARGFTGAIEGYTF
d_call: TRBD1; v_call: TRBV13; clone_size: few; j_call: TRBJ2-3; cdr3_nt: TGTGCCAGCAGACTTACGGGGACAGCCGATACGCAGTATTTT; cdr3_aa: CASRLTGTADTQYF
d_call: NA; v_call: TRBV27; clone_size: NA; j_call: TRBJ1-1; cdr3_nt: TGTGCCAGCAGACAGGGCCCTAAAGACACTGAAGCTTTCTTT; cdr3_aa: CASRQGPKDTEAFF
d_call: NA; v_call: TRBV4-3; clone_size: few; j_call: TRBJ2-4; cdr3_nt: TGCGCCAGCAGCCAAATGGCAGAGGACATTCAGTACTTC; cdr3_aa: CASSQMAEDIQYF
d_call: NA; v_call: TRBV28; clone_size: NA; j_call: TRBJ2-5; cdr3_nt: TGTGCCAGCAGTTTACTATCCGAGGCAGGCCAAGAGACCCAGTACTTC; cdr3_aa: CASSLLSEAGQETQYF
d_call: NA; v_call: TRBV3-1; clone_size: many; j_call: TRBJ2-1; cdr3_nt: TGTGCCAGCAGCCAAGTTTCCGGTGAGCAGTTCTTC; cdr3_aa: CASSQVSGEQFF
d_call: NA; v_call: TRBV5-6; clone_size: few; j_call: TRBJ2-1; cdr3_nt: TGTGCCAGCAGCTTTATCATTTGGGACGATGAGCAGTTCTTC; cdr3_aa: CASSFIIWDDEQFF
d_call: TRBD2; v_call: TRBV11-2; clone_size: NA; j_call: TRBJ2-3; cdr3_nt: TGTGCCAGCAGCTTCAGCGGGGAAGATACGCAGTATTTT; cdr3_aa: CASSFSGEDTQYF
d_call: TRBD2; v_call: TRBV5-1; clone_size: few; j_call: TRBJ2-3; cdr3_nt: TGCGCCAGCAGCCCCGTCCGAGCGGGAGAGGCGCAGTATTTT; cdr3_aa: CASSPVRAGEAQYF
d_call: TRBD1; v_call: TRBV29-1; clone_size: NA; j_call: TRBJ2-7; cdr3_nt: TGCAGTGCTGGGGACAGGGCCAACGAGCAGTACTTC; cdr3_aa: CSAGDRANEQYF
d_call: TRBD2; v_call: TRBV27; clone_size: once; j_call: TRBJ2-1; cdr3_nt: TGTGCCAGCAGTTTCATTAGCGGGAGGGCCGCGTTCTTC; cdr3_aa: CASSFISGRAAFF
d_call: NA; v_call: TRBV10-1; clone_size: few; j_call: TRBJ2-2; cdr3_nt: TGCGCCAGCAGTGACGGGTCTCGGGGGCTGTTTTTT; cdr3_aa: CASSDGSRGLFF
d_call: TRBD2; v_call: TRBV29-1; clone_size: few; j_call: TRBJ2-1; cdr3_nt: TGCAGCGTTGAAGCTGTAGCGGGGAATGAGCAGTTCTTC; cdr3_aa: CSVEAVAGNEQFF
d_call: TRBD2; v_call: TRBV14; clone_size: NA; j_call: TRBJ2-2; cdr3_nt: TGTGCCAGCACCCACGGGAGGGGCGGCGTTACCGGGGAGCTGTTTTTT; cdr3_aa: CASTHGRGGVTGELFF
d_call: TRBD2; v_call: TRBV28; clone_size: NA; j_call: TRBJ2-1; cdr3_nt: TGTGCCAGCAGTTTAATAGCGGGAGGGCCTTTTTACAATGAGCAGTTCTTC; cdr3_aa: CASSLIAGGPFYNEQFF
d_call: NA; v_call: TRBV20-1; clone_size: few; j_call: TRBJ2-4; cdr3_nt: TGCAGTGCTAGAGATGGTATACGGCAGGAGAAAAACATTCAGTACTTC; cdr3_aa: CSARDGIRQEKNIQYF
d_call: NA; v_call: TRBV7-9; clone_size: few; j_call: TRBJ2-7; cdr3_nt: TGTGCCAGCAGCTTAGGAACAGGAAGAGGGCAGTACTTC; cdr3_aa: CASSLGTGRGQYF
d_call: TRBD1; v_call: TRBV5-1; clone_size: NA; j_call: TRBJ1-1; cdr3_nt: TGCGCCAGCAGCTTGACCAGGACAGGAGTTGAAGCTTTCTTT; cdr3_aa: CASSLTRTGVEAFF
d_call: TRBD2; v_call: TRBV25-1; clone_size: many; j_call: TRBJ2-1; cdr3_nt: TGTGCCAGCAGTGGGGGACTAGCGGAATACAATGAGCAGTTCTTC; cdr3_aa: CASSGGLAEYNEQFF
d_call: NA; v_call: TRBV7-2; clone_size: NA; j_call: TRBJ2-3; cdr3_nt: TGTGCCAGCAGCGTCCCTGGCGGGACCACAGATACGCAGTATTTT; cdr3_aa: CASSVPGGTTDTQYF
d_call: TRBD1; v_call: TRBV4-3; clone_size: few; j_call: TRBJ2-5; cdr3_nt: TGCGCCAGCAGCCAAAACAGGGGTACGGAGACCCAGTACTTC; cdr3_aa: CASSQNRGTETQYF
d_call: NA; v_call: TRBV4-3; clone_size: few; j_call: TRBJ2-1; cdr3_nt: TGCGCCAGCAGCCATTCGGTGATCCGCTCCTACAATGAGCAGTTCTTC; cdr3_aa: CASSHSVIRSYNEQFF
d_call: NA; v_call: TRBV2; clone_size: NA; j_call: TRBJ2-7; cdr3_nt: TGTGCCAGCACCGCCGGCAGGGGGGTTGAAGAGCAGTACTTC; cdr3_aa: CASTAGRGVEEQYF
d_call: NA; v_call: TRBV5-1; clone_size: few; j_call: TRBJ2-7; cdr3_nt: TGCGCCAGCAGCTTCTTCGGGAGCTCCTACGAGCAGTACTTC; cdr3_aa: CASSFFGSSYEQYF
d_call: NA; v_call: TRBV7-9; clone_size: few; j_call: TRBJ2-1; cdr3_nt: TGTGCCAGCAAGTCCGGGGCAGGCGGTGAGCAGTTCTTC; cdr3_aa: CASKSGAGGEQFF
d_call: NA; v_call: TRBV14; clone_size: few; j_call: TRBJ2-7; cdr3_nt: TGTGCCAGCAGCCAAGGGTTTTCCTACGAGCAGTACTTC; cdr3_aa: CASSQGFSYEQYF
d_call: NA; v_call: TRBV15; clone_size: once; j_call: TRBJ1-2; cdr3_nt: TGTGCCACCAGCAGAGCTGAGCTCCTCGCTAACTATGGCTACACCTTC; cdr3_aa: CATSRAELLANYGYTF
d_call: NA; v_call: TRBV9; clone_size: NA; j_call: TRBJ1-2; cdr3_nt: TGTGCCAGCAGCGGGGGGGCCTCGCAAAGAGGGAAAGGCTACACCTTC; cdr3_aa: CASSGGASQRGKGYTF